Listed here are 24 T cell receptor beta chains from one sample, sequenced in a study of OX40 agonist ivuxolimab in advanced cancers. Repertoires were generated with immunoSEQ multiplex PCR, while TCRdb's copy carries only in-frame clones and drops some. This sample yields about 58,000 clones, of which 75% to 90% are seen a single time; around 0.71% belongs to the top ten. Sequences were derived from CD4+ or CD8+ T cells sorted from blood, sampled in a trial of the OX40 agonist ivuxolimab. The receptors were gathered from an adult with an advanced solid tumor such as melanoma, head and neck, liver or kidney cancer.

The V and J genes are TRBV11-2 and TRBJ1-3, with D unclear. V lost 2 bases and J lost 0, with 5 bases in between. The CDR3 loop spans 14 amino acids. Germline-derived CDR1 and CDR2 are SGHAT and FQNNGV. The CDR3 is CASSLSSSGNTIYF. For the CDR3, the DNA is TGTGCCAGCAGCTTATCAAGCTCTGGAAACACCATATATTTT.

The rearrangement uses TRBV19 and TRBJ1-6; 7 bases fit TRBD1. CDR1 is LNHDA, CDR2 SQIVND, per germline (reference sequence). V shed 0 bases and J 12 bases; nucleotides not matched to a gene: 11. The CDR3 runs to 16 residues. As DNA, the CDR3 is TGTGCCAGTAGTATAGAGGGAACTGACAGGGCTAAACCCCTCCACTTT. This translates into CASSIEGTDRAKPLHF.

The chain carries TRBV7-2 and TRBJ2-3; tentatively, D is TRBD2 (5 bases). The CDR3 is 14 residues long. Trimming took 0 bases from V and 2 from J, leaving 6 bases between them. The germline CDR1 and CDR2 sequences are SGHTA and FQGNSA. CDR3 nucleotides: TGTGCCAGCAGCTTAGCCGGGAACACAGATACGCAGTATTTT. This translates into CASSLAGNTDTQYF. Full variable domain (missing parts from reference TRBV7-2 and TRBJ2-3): GAGVSQSPSNKVTEKGKDVELRCDPISGHTALYWYRQSLGQGLEFLIYFQGNSAPDKSGLPSDRFSAERTGGSVSTLTIQRTQQEDSAVYLCASSLAGNTDTQYFGPGTRLTVL.

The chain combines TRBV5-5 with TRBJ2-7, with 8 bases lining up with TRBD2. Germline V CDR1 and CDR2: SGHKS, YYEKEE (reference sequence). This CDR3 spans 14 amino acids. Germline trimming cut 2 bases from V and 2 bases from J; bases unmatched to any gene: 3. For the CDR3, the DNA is TGTGCCAGCAGCTTAGCGGGGGCCGCCTACGAGCAGTACTTC. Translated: CASSLAGAAYEQYF.

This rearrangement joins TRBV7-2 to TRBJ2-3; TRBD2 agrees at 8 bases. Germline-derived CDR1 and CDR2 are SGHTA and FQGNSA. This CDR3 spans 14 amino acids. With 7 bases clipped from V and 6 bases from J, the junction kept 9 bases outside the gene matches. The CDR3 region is CASTPPSGGDTQYF. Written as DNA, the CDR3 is TGTGCCAGCACCCCCCCAAGCGGGGGTGATACGCAGTATTTT.

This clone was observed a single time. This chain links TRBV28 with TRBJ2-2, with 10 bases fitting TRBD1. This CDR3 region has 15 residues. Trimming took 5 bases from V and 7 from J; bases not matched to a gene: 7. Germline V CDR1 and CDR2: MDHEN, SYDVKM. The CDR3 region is CASSRQGANGGELFF. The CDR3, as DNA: TGTGCCAGCAGTCGACAGGGGGCGAATGGCGGGGAGCTGTTTTTT.

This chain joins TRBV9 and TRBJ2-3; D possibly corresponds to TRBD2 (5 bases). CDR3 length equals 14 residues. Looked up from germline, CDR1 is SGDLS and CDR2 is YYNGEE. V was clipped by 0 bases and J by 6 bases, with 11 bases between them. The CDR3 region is CASSVESGIDTQYF. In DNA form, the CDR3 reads TGTGCCAGCAGCGTAGAATCGGGGATTGATACGCAGTATTTT.

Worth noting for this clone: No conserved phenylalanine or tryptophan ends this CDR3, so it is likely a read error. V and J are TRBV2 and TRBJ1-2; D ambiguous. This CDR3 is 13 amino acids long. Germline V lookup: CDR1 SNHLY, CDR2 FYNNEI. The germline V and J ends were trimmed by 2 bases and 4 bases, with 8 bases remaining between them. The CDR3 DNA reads TGTGCCAGCAGTGAACTGGGAAGCTATGGCTACACCCTC. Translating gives CASSELGSYGYTL.

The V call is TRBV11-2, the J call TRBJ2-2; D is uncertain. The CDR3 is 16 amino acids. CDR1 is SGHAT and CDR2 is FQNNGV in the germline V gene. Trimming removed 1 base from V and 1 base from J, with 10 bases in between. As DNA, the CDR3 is TGTGCCAGCAGCTTAGCGCGCCAGGTGAACACCGGGGAGCTGTTTTTT. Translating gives CASSLARQVNTGELFF.

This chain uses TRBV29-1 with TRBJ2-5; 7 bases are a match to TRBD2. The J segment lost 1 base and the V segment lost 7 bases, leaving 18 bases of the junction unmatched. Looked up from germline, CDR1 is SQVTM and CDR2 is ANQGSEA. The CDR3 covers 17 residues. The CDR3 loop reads CSAMPLSASGVQETQYF. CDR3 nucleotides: TGCAGCGCGATGCCGTTGTCGGCAAGCGGGGTCCAAGAGACCCAGTACTTC.

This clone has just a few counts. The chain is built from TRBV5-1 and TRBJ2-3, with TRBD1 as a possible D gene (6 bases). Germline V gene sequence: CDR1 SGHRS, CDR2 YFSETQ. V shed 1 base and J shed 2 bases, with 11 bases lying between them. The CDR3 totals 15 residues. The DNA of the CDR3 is TGCGCCAGCAGCTTGTTTCAGGGGCCCACAGATACGCAGTATTTT. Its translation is CASSLFQGPTDTQYF.

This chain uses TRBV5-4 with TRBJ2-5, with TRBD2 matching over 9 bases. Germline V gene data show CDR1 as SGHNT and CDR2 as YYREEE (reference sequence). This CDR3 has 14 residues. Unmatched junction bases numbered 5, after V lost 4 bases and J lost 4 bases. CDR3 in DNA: TGTGCCAGCAGCGTAGGACTAGCGAGAGAGACCCAGTACTTC. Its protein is CASSVGLARETQYF.

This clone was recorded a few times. The CDR3 sequence is CASSLDRVANIQYF. The CDR3 coding sequence is TGTGCCAGCAGCCTGGACAGGGTTGCAAACATTCAGTACTTC. This sequence joins TRBV6-1 and TRBJ2-4; TRBD1 agrees at 8 bases. Losses at the gene ends were 6 bases for V and 6 bases for J; bases not matched to a gene: 7. Germline V gives CDR1 MNHNS, CDR2 SASEGT. The CDR3 covers 14 residues.

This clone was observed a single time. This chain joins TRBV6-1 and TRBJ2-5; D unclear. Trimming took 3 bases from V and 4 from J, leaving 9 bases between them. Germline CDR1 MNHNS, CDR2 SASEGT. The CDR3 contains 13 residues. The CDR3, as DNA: TGTGCCAGCAGTGAGGGTCGTCTAGAGACCCAGTACTTC. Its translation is CASSEGRLETQYF.

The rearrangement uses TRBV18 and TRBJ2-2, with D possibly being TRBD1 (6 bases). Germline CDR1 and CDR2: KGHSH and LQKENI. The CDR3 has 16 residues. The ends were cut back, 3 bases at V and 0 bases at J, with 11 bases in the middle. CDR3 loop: CASSPGTPANTGELFF. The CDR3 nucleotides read TGTGCCAGCTCACCCGGGACACCTGCGAACACCGGGGAGCTGTTTTTT. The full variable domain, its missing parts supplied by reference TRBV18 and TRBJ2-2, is NAGVMQNPRHLVRRRGQEARLRCSPMKGHSHVYWYRQLPEEGLKFMVYLQKENIIDESGMPKERFSAEFPKEGPSILRIQQVVRGDSAAYFCASSPGTPANTGELFFGEGSRLTVL.

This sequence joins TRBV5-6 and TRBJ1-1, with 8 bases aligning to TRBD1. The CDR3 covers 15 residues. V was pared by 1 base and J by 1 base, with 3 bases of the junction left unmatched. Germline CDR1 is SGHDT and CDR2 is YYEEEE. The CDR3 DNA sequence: TGTGCCAGCAGCTTGTTTCAGGGGGCGAACACTGAAGCTTTCTTT. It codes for CASSLFQGANTEAFF.

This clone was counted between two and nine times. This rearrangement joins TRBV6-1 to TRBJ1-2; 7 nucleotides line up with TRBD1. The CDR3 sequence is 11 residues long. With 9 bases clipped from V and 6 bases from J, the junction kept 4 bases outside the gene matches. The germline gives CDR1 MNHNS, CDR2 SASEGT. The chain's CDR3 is CASQGEDGYTF. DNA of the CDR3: TGTGCCAGTCAGGGGGAGGATGGCTACACCTTC.

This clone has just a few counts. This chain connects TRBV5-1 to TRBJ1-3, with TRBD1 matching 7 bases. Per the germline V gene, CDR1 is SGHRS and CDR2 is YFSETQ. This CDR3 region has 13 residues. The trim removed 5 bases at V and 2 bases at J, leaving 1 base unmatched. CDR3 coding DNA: TGCGCCAGCAGTCAGGGGGCTGGAAACACCATATATTTT. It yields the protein CASSQGAGNTIYF.

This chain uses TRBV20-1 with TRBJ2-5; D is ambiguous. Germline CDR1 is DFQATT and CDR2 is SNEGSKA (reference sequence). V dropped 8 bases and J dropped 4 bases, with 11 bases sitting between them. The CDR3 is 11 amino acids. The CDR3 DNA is TGCAGTCCCATGTGGGGAGAGACCCAGTACTTC. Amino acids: CSPMWGETQYF.

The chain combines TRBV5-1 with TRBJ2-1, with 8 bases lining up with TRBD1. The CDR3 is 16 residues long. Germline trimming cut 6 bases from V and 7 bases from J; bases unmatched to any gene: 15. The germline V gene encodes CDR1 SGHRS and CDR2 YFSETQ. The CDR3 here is CASNVTGQGAYNEQFF. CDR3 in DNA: TGCGCCAGCAACGTTACGGGGCAGGGGGCATATAATGAGCAGTTCTTC.

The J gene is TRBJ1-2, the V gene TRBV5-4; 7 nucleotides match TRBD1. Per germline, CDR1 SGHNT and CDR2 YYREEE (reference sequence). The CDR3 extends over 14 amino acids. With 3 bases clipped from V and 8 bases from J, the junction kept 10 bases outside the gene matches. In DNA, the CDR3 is TGTGCCAGCAGCTCCTTACAGGGGAGTACGGGCTACACCTTC. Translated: CASSSLQGSTGYTF.

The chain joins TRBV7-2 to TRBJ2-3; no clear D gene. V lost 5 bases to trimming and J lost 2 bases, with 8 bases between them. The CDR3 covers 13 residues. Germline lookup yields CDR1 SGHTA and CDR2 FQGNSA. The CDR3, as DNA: TGTGCCAGCAGCCCAGAACTCACAGATACGCAGTATTTT. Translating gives CASSPELTDTQYF.

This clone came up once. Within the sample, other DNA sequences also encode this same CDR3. CDR3 region: CASSLAGGGAKNIQYF. The CDR3 DNA reads as TGTGCCAGCAGCTTGGCGGGGGGGGGAGCCAAAAACATTCAGTACTTC. The chain combines TRBV5-4 with TRBJ2-4; 8 bases align to TRBD2. V shed 0 bases, J shed 0 bases, and the junction held 2 bases outside the gene matches. Germline V gene data show CDR1 as SGHNT and CDR2 as YYREEE (reference sequence). CDR3 length: 16 amino acids. Complete variable domain (other parts from reference TRBV5-4 and TRBJ2-4): ETGVTQSPTHLIKTRGQQVTLRCSSQSGHNTVSWYQQALGQGPQFIFQYYREEENGRGNFPPRFSGLQFPNYSSELNVNALELDDSALYLCASSLAGGGAKNIQYFGAGTRLSVL.

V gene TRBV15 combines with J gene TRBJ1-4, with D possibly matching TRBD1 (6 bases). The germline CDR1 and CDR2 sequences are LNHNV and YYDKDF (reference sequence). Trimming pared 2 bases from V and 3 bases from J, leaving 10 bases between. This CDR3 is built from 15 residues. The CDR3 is CATSRQGQANEKLFF. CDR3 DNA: TGTGCCACCAGCAGACAGGGGCAGGCTAATGAAAAACTGTTTTTT. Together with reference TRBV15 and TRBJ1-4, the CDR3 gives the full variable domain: DAMVIQNPRYQVTQFGKPVTLSCSQTLNHNVMYWYQQKSSQAPKLLFHYYDKDFNNEADTPDNFQSRRPNTSFCFLDIRSPGLGDTAMYLCATSRQGQANEKLFFGSGTQLSVL.